What follows are 30 T cell receptor beta chains derived from one specimen sequenced in a study of T cells in Graves' hyperthyroidism and ophthalmopathy. TCR beta CDR3 sequences were amplified from RNA transcripts. The HTBI set primed first-round TCR CDR3 RT-PCR. TCRdb re-derived calls from the multiplex PCR reads in MiXCR, one entry per CDR3 protein. The table lists 700,000 to 850,000 distinct CDR3 sequences, 30% to 40% of them singletons. Sequences were obtained from blood. These receptors were obtained from a woman between 40 and 55 years old with Graves' hyperthyroidism.

This clonotype came up a few times. One junction end does not reproduce the germline sequence, and a read error may be involved. The CDR3 nucleotides are TGTGCCAGCAGTAGTATTTGGGTCCCCTTCTCTGGGGCCAACGTCCTGACTTTC. Protein product: CASSSIWVPFSGANVLTF. The gene calls are TRBV19 and TRBJ2-6; no reliable D call. Germline-derived CDR1 and CDR2 are LNHDA and SQIVND (reference sequence). The CDR3 totals 18 residues.

The V call is TRBV7-2, the J call TRBJ1-1; D may be TRBD1 (5 bases). CDR1 and CDR2 (germline): SGHTA, FQGNSA. V lost 7 bases and J lost 4, with 13 bases in between. This CDR3 has 13 amino acids. In DNA form, the CDR3 reads TGTGCCAGCACATGGGGGAGAGGCACTGAAGCTTTCTTT. It translates to CASTWGRGTEAFF.

This clonotype was seen a handful of times. J is TRBJ2-7 and V is TRBV5-1; no definite D call. V was pared by 1 base and J by 3 bases, with 14 bases between. Germline assignment: CDR1 SGHRS and CDR2 YFSETQ. There are 15 residues in the CDR3. In DNA, the CDR3 is TGCGCCAGCAGCTTGAGCCTTGGAGAGAGCTACGAGCAGTACTTC. It is translated as CASSLSLGESYEQYF.

CDR3 DNA: TGCAGCGGTACCGGGACAGGGGACGGCTACACCTTC. Protein sequence: CSGTGTGDGYTF. The chain links TRBV29-1 to TRBJ1-2, with 10 bases that match TRBD1. This CDR3 region has 12 residues. Germline assignment: CDR1 SQVTM and CDR2 ANQGSEA. The V gene end was trimmed by 7 bases and the J gene end by 8 bases; junction bases not matched to a gene: 7. Full variable domain (missing parts from reference TRBV29-1 and TRBJ1-2): SAVISQKPSRDICQRGTSLTIQCQVDSQVTMMFWYRQQPGQSLTLIATANQGSEATYESGFVIDKFPISRPNLTFSTLTVSNMSPEDSSIYLCSGTGTGDGYTFGSGTRLTVV.

The chain is built from TRBV12-3 or TRBV12-4 and TRBJ1-2; no clear D. Between the trimmed V and J ends, which lost 3 bases and 4 bases, there was a span of 9 bases. The CDR3 has 13 amino acids. The CDR3 nucleotides read TGTGCCAGCAGTTTGAGCACGACCTATGGCTACACCTTC. Its translation is CASSLSTTYGYTF.

This chain joins TRBV28 and TRBJ2-5, with D possibly being TRBD2 (6 bases). V lost 0 bases and J 8 bases, leaving 16 bases between the germline ends. Per the germline V gene, CDR1 is MDHEN and CDR2 is SYDVKM. CDR3 size: 15 residues. DNA of the CDR3: TGTGCCAGCAGTTTATGGAGATGGCGGGACCCCACCCAGTACTTC. Protein sequence: CASSLWRWRDPTQYF.

This sequence joins TRBV10-3 and TRBJ2-2, with a weak D call TRBD2 (5 bases). Germline V gene sequence: CDR1 ENHRY, CDR2 SYGVKD. The CDR3 has 15 amino acids. V was clipped by 0 bases and J by 7 bases, with 12 bases between them. CDR3 sequence (DNA): TGTGCCATCAGTGAGTCTCCGGGAAGGGACGGGGAGCTGTTTTTT. Its protein is CAISESPGRDGELFF.

The chain has TRBV10-3 and TRBJ2-2; D not resolved. Germline V gene lookup returns CDR1 ENHRY and CDR2 SYGVKD. Trimming stripped 2 bases from V and 6 bases from J, with 13 bases between. The CDR3 length is 15 residues. CDR3 amino acids: CAISEKVVSPGELFF. The CDR3 DNA sequence: TGTGCCATCAGTGAGAAAGTGGTCAGCCCCGGGGAGCTGTTTTTT.

This clonotype has more than one count but fewer than ten. A read error is possible here, since a much larger clone lies one base away. The chain has TRBV29-1 and TRBJ2-5; D is perhaps TRBD1 or TRBD2 (5 bases each). The CDR3 is made up of 14 amino acids. V was pared by 2 bases and J by 5 bases, with 15 bases between. Germline loops: CDR1 SQVTM, CDR2 ANQGSEA. The chain's CDR3 is CSVEPRGREETQYF. Here the CDR3 DNA reads TGCAGCGTTGAACCTCGCGGCAGGGAGGAGACCCAGTACTTC. Using reference TRBV29-1 and TRBJ2-5 for the parts outside the CDR3, the full variable domain is SAVISQKPSRDICQRGTSLTIQCQVDSQVTMMFWYRQQPGQSLTLIATANQGSEATYESGFVIDKFPISRPNLTFSTLTVSNMSPEDSSIYLCSVEPRGREETQYFGPGTRLLVL.

With respect to this clonotype: The germline gene is not matched at one end of the junction; a read error may be the cause. The CDR3 reads CASSQDGAMAMNTEAFF. CDR3 bases: TGTGCCAGCAGCCAAGATGGGGCGATGGCGATGAACACTGAAGCTTTCTTT. J is TRBJ1-1 and V is TRBV5-1, with D perhaps matching TRBD1 (5 bases). Germline V gene data show CDR1 as SGHRS and CDR2 as YFSETQ. The CDR3 has 17 residues.

There are many counts of this clonotype. At one of its ends the junction is not consistent with the germline gene, which may arise from a read error. V gene TRBV5-1 combines with J gene TRBJ1-2; the D is unclear. The CDR3 has 12 amino acids. Germline CDR1 and CDR2: SGHRS and YFSETQ. Here the CDR3 DNA reads TGTGCCAGCAGCCTTGACAACTATGGCTACACCTTC. Translated: CASSLDNYGYTF.

This clonotype was counted many times. The rearrangement uses TRBV10-3 and TRBJ1-2, with TRBD1 as a possible D gene (6 bases). The V and J ends lost 4 bases and 3 bases respectively, with 12 bases between them. In germline, CDR1 is ENHRY, CDR2 SYGVKD. The CDR3 has 14 amino acids. CDR3 region: CAISVGQTDYGYTF. The CDR3 DNA sequence: TGTGCCATCAGTGTCGGACAGACTGACTATGGCTACACCTTC.

The chain combines TRBV2 with TRBJ2-7; D ambiguous. With 2 bases removed from V and 4 bases from J, the gap between germline ends came to 12 bases. In germline, CDR1 is SNHLY, CDR2 FYNNEI. The CDR3 consists of 14 residues. The CDR3 here is CASSERTLGYEQYF. Here the CDR3 DNA reads TGTGCCAGCAGTGAACGGACCCTCGGTTACGAGCAGTACTTC.

At least ten counts were recorded for this clonotype. The rearrangement links TRBV29-1 to TRBJ1-4; no clear D gene. The CDR3 is 15 amino acids. In germline, CDR1 is SQVTM, CDR2 ANQGSEA. Trimming pared 3 bases from V and 7 bases from J, leaving 18 bases between. CDR3 region: CSVEGLSPGSEKLFF. Here the CDR3 DNA reads TGCAGCGTTGAGGGTTTGAGTCCAGGCAGTGAAAAACTGTTTTTT. The whole variable domain, remainder taken from reference TRBV29-1 and TRBJ1-4, is SAVISQKPSRDICQRGTSLTIQCQVDSQVTMMFWYRQQPGQSLTLIATANQGSEATYESGFVIDKFPISRPNLTFSTLTVSNMSPEDSSIYLCSVEGLSPGSEKLFFGSGTQLSVL.

Comment on this clonotype: Being one base from a much bigger clone, this may be a read error. V gene TRBV20-1 combines with J gene TRBJ1-2; D might be TRBD1 (6 bases). CDR1 and CDR2 from the germline V gene are DFQATT and SNEGSKA (reference sequence). The CDR3 covers 13 residues. As DNA, the CDR3 is TGCAATGCCCTGATGGGGGGCGCATATGGCTACACCTTC. Amino acid sequence: CNALMGGAYGYTF.

Details on this clonotype: At one end the junction does not follow the germline gene, possibly because of a read error. The rearrangement links TRBV10-3 to TRBJ1-1; D remains unclear. Germline V gene data show CDR1 as ENHRY and CDR2 as SYGVKD. This CDR3 spans 11 amino acids. The CDR3 reads CASSDGFEAFF. DNA for the CDR3: TGTGCCAGCAGTGATGGATTTGAAGCTTTCTTT.

V is TRBV5-6 and J is TRBJ1-4; TRBD1 matches 7 bases. The CDR3 extends over 15 amino acids. Trimming removed 2 bases from V and 5 bases from J; junction bases left unmatched: 6. In germline, CDR1 is SGHDT, CDR2 YYEEEE. CDR3 residues: CASSLLQGQNEKLFF. CDR3 in DNA: TGTGCCAGCAGCTTATTACAGGGGCAAAATGAAAAACTGTTTTTT.

Comments on this clonotype: At one of its ends the junction is not consistent with the germline gene, which may arise from a read error. The DNA for the CDR3 is TGCGCCAGCAGCCAGGGGACTAACTCCTACGAGCAGTACTTC. This gives the protein CASSQGTNSYEQYF. The chain uses TRBV5-5 and TRBJ2-7, with D possibly being TRBD2 (7 bases). The V gene's germline CDR1 is SGHKS and CDR2 YYEKEE (reference sequence). The CDR3 is made up of 14 amino acids.

The sample holds many counts of this clonotype. The V gene is TRBV25-1, the J gene TRBJ1-1; no clear D gene. CDR1 is MGHDK, CDR2 SYGVNS, per germline. The CDR3 has 12 residues. V was clipped by 4 bases and J by 1 base, with 4 bases between them. CDR3 bases: TGTGCCAGCAGTGCAGGGAACACTGAAGCTTTCTTT. Translation gives CASSAGNTEAFF.

On this clonotype itself: A much larger clone sits a single nucleotide away, making a read error possible. The chain carries TRBV7-8 and TRBJ1-3; the D is unclear. Germline V lookup: CDR1 SGHVS, CDR2 FQNEAQ. The CDR3 runs to 16 residues. The CDR3 loop is CASSFLHESSGNNIYF. As DNA, the CDR3 is TGTGCCAGCAGCTTTCTACACGAAAGCTCTGGAAACAACATATATTTT.

Of note for this clonotype: This may be a read error: a much more frequent sequence differs by one nucleotide. No conserved phenylalanine or tryptophan is present at the end of the CDR3, so a read error is the likely explanation. The rearrangement joins TRBV10-3 to TRBJ1-2; the match to TRBD1 covers 8 bases. V lost 3 bases to trimming and J lost 4 bases; unmatched junction nucleotides: 7. The CDR3 sequence is 15 residues long. Germline loops: CDR1 ENHRY, CDR2 SYGVKD. The CDR3 spells CAISESDRAGYGYTS. CDR3 DNA sequence: TGTGCCATCAGTGAATCGGACAGGGCCGGCTATGGCTACACCTCC.

This clonotype was seen a few times. The CDR3 bases are TGTGCCAGCAGCTCACGAGAGCGACCGAACACTGAAGCTTTCTTT. Translation gives CASSSRERPNTEAFF. The chain links TRBV7-8 to TRBJ1-1; D is uncertain. Germline CDR1 SGHVS, CDR2 FQNEAQ. This CDR3 region has 15 residues. The V gene lost 4 bases and the J gene lost 1 base, with 13 bases spanning the gap.

The chain couples TRBV25-1 to TRBJ1-3, with D perhaps matching TRBD1 (6 bases). The CDR3 loop spans 16 amino acids. The germline V gene encodes CDR1 MGHDK and CDR2 SYGVNS. Trimming removed 9 bases at V and 0 bases at J, with 18 bases between. The DNA of the CDR3 is TGTGCCAGTTTACCGGGGGGGCTCGACTCTGGAAACACCATATATTTT. Translating gives CASLPGGLDSGNTIYF. Full variable domain (rest looked up from reference TRBV25-1 and TRBJ1-3): EADIYQTPRYLVIGTGKKITLECSQTMGHDKMYWYQQDPGMELHLIHYSYGVNSTEKGDLSSESTVSRIRTEHFPLTLESARPSHTSQYLCASLPGGLDSGNTIYFGEGSWLTVV.

This clonotype occurred a few times. CDR3 protein: CASSPFRRFAEAFF. CDR3 DNA sequence: TGTGCCAGCAGCCCCTTCCGGAGATTCGCTGAAGCTTTCTTT. This chain connects TRBV7-2 to TRBJ1-1; D is undetermined. V shed 5 bases and J shed 6 bases, with 16 bases lying between them. Per the germline V gene, CDR1 is SGHTA and CDR2 is FQGNSA. The CDR3 consists of 14 residues.

This clonotype was recorded at least ten times. The CDR3 bases are TGTGCCAGCAGCCTGGGACATCTGAGCAATCAGCCCCAGCATTTT. Encoded protein: CASSLGHLSNQPQHF. The genes are TRBV7-8 and TRBJ1-5, with D possibly matching TRBD1 (6 bases). The CDR3 contains 15 residues. Germline V lookup: CDR1 SGHVS, CDR2 FQNEAQ. Trimming shortened V by 5 bases and J by 1 base, and 12 bases separated the two germline ends.

This clonotype showed up just once. The chain has TRBV6-1 and TRBJ2-7, with D possibly being TRBD1 or TRBD2 (6 bases each). Germline CDR1 is MNHNS and CDR2 is SASEGT. The CDR3 is made up of 13 amino acids. Trimming removed 6 bases from V and 6 bases from J, with 15 bases in between. The CDR3 protein is CASRARGAGEQYF. For the CDR3, the DNA is TGTGCCAGCAGGGCGAGGGGGGCAGGCGAGCAGTACTTC.

This clonotype showed up just once. A much larger clone sits a single nucleotide away, making a read error possible. This rearrangement joins TRBV20-1 to TRBJ1-1, with 7 positions matching TRBD1. Germline V gene data show CDR1 as DFQATT and CDR2 as SNEGSKA (reference sequence). The CDR3 consists of 14 residues. This CDR3 is CSAVDRAEGTKAFF. For the CDR3, the DNA is TGCAGTGCCGTAGACAGGGCGGAGGGCACTAAAGCTTTCTTT.

This chain joins TRBV11-3 and TRBJ1-3; 9 positions agree with TRBD1. Germline-derived CDR1 and CDR2 are SGHNT and YENEEA. Unmatched junction bases numbered 9, after V lost 5 bases and J lost 4 bases. This CDR3 spans 16 amino acids. CDR3 nucleotide sequence: TGTGCCAGCAGCACAACCGGGACAGGGTACGGAAACACCATATATTTT. Its translation: CASSTTGTGYGNTIYF.

The chain recombines TRBV10-3 with TRBJ2-5, with 9 bases that match TRBD1. CDR1 and CDR2 (germline): ENHRY, SYGVKD. Trimming at V came to 4 bases and at J to 0 bases, leaving 3 bases not matched to a gene. The CDR3 covers 15 residues. The CDR3 DNA reads TGTGCCATCAGTGCAGGGACAGGGTACCAAGAGACCCAGTACTTC. Translation gives CAISAGTGYQETQYF.

There are a few counts of this clonotype. CDR3 loop: CASPARQVQDYGYTF. Written as DNA, the CDR3 is TGTGCCAGTCCGGCCAGACAGGTCCAGGACTATGGCTACACCTTC. This chain uses TRBV19 with TRBJ1-2; perhaps TRBD1 as D (6 bases). CDR3 length: 15 residues. V gave up 8 bases and J gave up 3 bases, with 19 bases separating them. CDR1 and CDR2 (germline): LNHDA, SQIVND (reference sequence). Supplemented by reference TRBV19 and TRBJ1-2, the full variable domain reads DGGITQSPKYLFRKEGQNVTLSCEQNLNHDAMYWYRQDPGQGLRLIYYSQIVNDFQKGDIAEGYSVSREKKESFPLTVTSAQKNPTAFYLCASPARQVQDYGYTFGSGTRLTVV.